The TCR beta chain described here comes from a study of beta chain features in type 1 diabetes (dated by TCRdb to between 2018 and 2020). Describing the broader study: Mean age, gender distribution, total cell number and subset yield were not different between patients and healthy donors. Across all samples, some 100,000,000 sorted cells were examined, and cell number per subset correlated strongly with RNA yield. In the study, TCRB repertoires of sorted circulating CD4+ T cell subsets from recently diagnosed type 1 diabetes patients were compared with those of matched healthy donors. Regulatory and stem cell-like memory subsets were isolated from only 8 patients and roughly eight healthy donors, whereas naive and central memory subsets came from all 30 or so donors.

The entire amount of isolated RNA was reverse transcribed using the High Capacity cDNA Reverse Transcription Kit, so the sequenced TCRB transcripts were expressed ones. Deep immunoSEQ sequencing was applied to naive, central memory and regulatory T cell samples, giving an average of roughly 3.3 million total reads per sample. Sorted cells were lysed in RLT buffer and RNA was extracted with DNase-treated RNeasy Micro or Mini kits, depending on cell number. To prevent cross-contamination, every cell subset was processed on its own, while patient and healthy donor samples were processed together. TCRB sequences were amplified from cDNA with the immunoSEQ multiplex PCR, producing 87-bp fragments spanning the CDR3 region. The amplicons were sequenced using the Illumina HiSeq platform. The original pipeline was this. PCR bias was computationally corrected using synthetic template baselines, reads within Hamming distance 2 were collapsed, and singletons that could not be merged were discarded. Reads were aligned against IMGT so that V, D and J genes, CDR3 length and insertions or deletions at six rearrangement sites could be assigned. Clonotype counts were normalized to sorted cell number within each subset before computing true diversity and Gini coefficients with the tcR R package. The overlap coefficient, calculated on TCRB nucleotide sequences, was used to quantify repertoire sharing. As a proxy for the pre-selection repertoire, out-of-frame TCRB sequences from naive cells were analyzed. TCRdb obtained this table from immuneACCESS and retained in-frame rearrangements with V and J assigned. These tables miss some clones; where compared with another copy, unresolved V genes account for less than half of the shortfall, and the remainder is unexplained. The DNA was the basis for D and trimming; V, J and clone size are from that table. The sample data list 350,000 or so clones, and 15% to 20% of these were observed just once. Jointly, the top ten make up around 0.045% of the sample.

The germline V gene specifies MDHEN as CDR1 and SYDVKM as CDR2. Between the V and J ends, shortened by 5 bases and 4 bases respectively, the junction contains 11 bases. Reading from cysteine to phenylalanine, the CDR3 counts 13 amino acids. The sequence is cut down to CDR3 DNA, 39 bases in frame from base 1. What the research found in general, with its limitations: A moderate but significant shortening of TCRB CDR3 length was observed in type 1 diabetes patients in all four CD4+ subsets. Because cDNA rather than genomic DNA was sequenced, highly expressing activated cells could have been over-represented, although no difference in activation and CD3 levels was found between groups. At VDJ recombination sites, patients with type 1 diabetes made fewer insertions and deleted more nucleotides, a pattern implying thymic rearrangement abnormalities. PCR might favor shorter templates, but patient and control samples were amplified and corrected together, so any skew would affect both groups equally. Because the HLA sub-analyses included only small numbers of individuals, any influence of HLA type on TCRB rearrangement was left unresolved. Naive, central memory and regulatory TCRB repertoires appeared more similar among patients than among healthy donors.

On this clone: What this receptor recognizes is not known. The sample holds no much larger clone one base away, and base qualities are not on file.

Each donor gave one peripheral blood draw, roughly 120 mL on average, collected into heparinised tubes. Naive, central memory, regulatory and stem cell-like memory CD4+ T cells were sorted on a BD FACSAria II using a panel including CD45RO, CCR7, CD25, CD127, CD95 and CD27. All sorted populations exceeded 95% purity. Right away, PBMCs were isolated by Lymphoprep density gradient centrifugation and were stained directly, with no culture step. To minimize batch effects, samples were stained and sorted in pairs, one healthy donor with one patient per experiment. The specimen sequenced was naive CD4+ T cells from blood. The sample's cell subset or site label is to be understood as: true naive CD4+ T cells. The rearrangement combines TRBV28 with TRBJ1-2; the D segment could be TRBD1, given 5 matching bases. This TCR derives from a woman in her late teens or twenties in good health. The CDR3 protein sequence reads: CASSQQVLYGYTF. The DNA is as follows: TGTGCCAGCAGTCAACAGGTCCTCTATGGCTACACCTTC.